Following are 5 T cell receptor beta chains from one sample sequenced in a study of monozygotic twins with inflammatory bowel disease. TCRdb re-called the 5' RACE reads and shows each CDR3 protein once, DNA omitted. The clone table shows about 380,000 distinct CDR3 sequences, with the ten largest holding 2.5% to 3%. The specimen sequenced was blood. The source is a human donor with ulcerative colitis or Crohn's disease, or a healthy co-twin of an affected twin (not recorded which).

CDR3: CASSIGTTGANVLTF. The chain employs TRBV19 and TRBJ2-6. Germline-derived CDR1 and CDR2 are LNHDA and SQIVND (reference sequence). The CDR3 is 15 amino acids.

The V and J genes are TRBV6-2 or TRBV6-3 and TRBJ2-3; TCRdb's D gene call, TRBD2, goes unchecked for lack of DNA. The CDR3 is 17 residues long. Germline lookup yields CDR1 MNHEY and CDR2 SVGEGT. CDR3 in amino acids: CASSDGLAGVLTDTQYF.

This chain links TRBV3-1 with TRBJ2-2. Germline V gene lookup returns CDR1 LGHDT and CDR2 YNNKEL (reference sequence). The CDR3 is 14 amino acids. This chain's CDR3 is CASSQVGFTGELFF.

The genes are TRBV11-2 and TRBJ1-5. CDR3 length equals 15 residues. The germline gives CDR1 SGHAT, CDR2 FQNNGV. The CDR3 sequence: CASSPSGYSNQPQHF.

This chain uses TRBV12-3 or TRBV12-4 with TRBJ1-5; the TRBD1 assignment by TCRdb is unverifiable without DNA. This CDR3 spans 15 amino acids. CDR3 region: CASAKVGGWNQPQHF.